Sequencing of this T cell receptor (beta chain) was carried out in a study of blood T cell repertoires in COVID-19. The overall study: COVID-19 samples, acute and convalescent, were from the United States, Italy and Spain.

Germline V gene sequence: CDR1 SEHNR, CDR2 FQNEAQ (reference sequence). The V gene lost 5 bases and the J gene lost 4 bases, with 15 bases spanning the gap. The CDR3 has 15 amino acids. Generated by immunoSEQ multiplex PCR, the TCRdb table keeps only in-frame clones and is missing some. There are fewer than 180,000 clones in the sample; approximately 88% occur only once, and around 2.1% lies in the top ten. This chain uses TRBV7-9 with TRBJ2-1, with TRBD1 as a possible D gene (5 bases). The origin of this receptor is a man between 70 and 80 years old with acute or convalescent COVID-19. Sequencing was carried out using peripheral blood. The chain's CDR3 is CASSRTPGLYNEQFF. The CDR3 nucleotides are TGTGCCAGCAGCAGAACCCCAGGGTTGTACAATGAGCAGTTCTTC.